The sequence of this TCR beta chain was determined in a study of cytomegalovirus exposure and HLA in healthy donors. Findings and limits, study-wide: The study listed about 150 cytomegalovirus-associated TCR beta chains.

In the case of this clone: The target antigen is unknown.

The V gene end was trimmed by 5 bases and the J gene end by 0 bases; junction bases not matched to a gene: 14. This CDR3 has 18 residues. Germline assignment: CDR1 SGHRS and CDR2 YFSETQ. Vbeta (60) and Jbeta (13) primers were used in the PCR. Sequencing used immunoSEQ multiplex PCR; TCRdb keeps in-frame clones, though not all of them. The data show 150,000 to 200,000 clones, less than 90% seen once. Sequenced: PBMCs. The V gene is TRBV5-1, the J gene TRBJ2-1, with TRBD2 identical over 7 bases. The clonotype comes from a man aged 50-60 years in good health and CMV-seropositive. The CDR3 DNA reads as TGCGCCAGCAGAGACTACAAACTAGCGCCGATCTCCTACAATGAGCAGTTCTTC. Translating it yields CASRDYKLAPISYNEQFF.